This paragraph reports one TCR beta chain. Its antigen is currently not known. No base quality values were provided; no much bigger clone lies one nucleotide off. The record originates from a study of cytomegalovirus exposure and HLA in healthy donors (dated by TCRdb to 2016 to 2017). For context, the study as a whole: A later analysis indicated that the 110 or so validation repertoires were generated on the platform also employed for the approximately 670 repertoires of the first cohort. The study was designed to test whether signatures of past pathogen exposure could be identified by cataloging public T cell receptors. Besides the first cohort of around 670 subjects, a separate validation cohort made up of 120 different subjects was used. To predict cytomegalovirus infection status, the study combined high-throughput TCR immunosequencing, statistical association of individual TCRs with disease status, and machine learning.

The donors were included in the validation cohort of 130 or so subjects, a group kept apart from the roughly 690-subject first cohort. On the study overall, not on this receptor specifically: Subsequent analysis determined that TCRs grouped into clusters in the first cohort also showed a tendency toward co-occurrence across the 120 or so validation repertoires, and 85% to 95% of cluster scores exceeded 0. The study listed approximately 150 TCR beta chains as associated with cytomegalovirus. Most TCR sequences were seen in very few donors, while some public TCRs were found in many individuals. The validation cohort had no HLA typing available for a later analysis, so co-occurrence within that cohort was assessed over all 110 or so repertoires. In vitro tests confirmed that a few of the cytomegalovirus-associated TCR beta chains recognize cytomegalovirus antigens. The classifier was reported to diagnose cytomegalovirus status with high specificity and sensitivity in both the original and validation cohorts. The authors suggested that the approach could potentially be extended to other disease states and immunological phenotypes.

Looking up the germline V gene yields CDR1 KGHSH and CDR2 LQKENI. Reading from cysteine to phenylalanine, the CDR3 counts 20 amino acids. The read is trimmed to its CDR3 DNA, 60 bases read in frame from base 1. V is cut by 3 bases and J by 0 bases, and the space between the germline ends is 23 bases. The library relied on the immunoSEQ multiplex PCR assay. On the study's bioinformatics: A statistical classification framework was built to diagnose cytomegalovirus status from the catalog of TCR beta chain sequences. TCRdb limited this immuneACCESS table to in-frame rearrangements with V and J called. A share of clones is missing; checked studies link under half to unresolved V genes, and the rest is unexplained. V and J calls and clone size follow that table, whereas D and trimming were derived from the DNA. Within this sample are roughly 68,000 clones, with roughly 90% of them counted one time only. The ten largest clonotypes hold over 1.5% of the sample.

The sequence is built from TRBV18 and TRBJ2-2; no D gene call is confident. The clonotype was recovered from a woman aged 18-29 years in good health and CMV-seronegative. Sequenced material: PBMCs. CDR3 loop: CASSPVITRSVTPNTGELFF. The bases read TGTGCCAGCTCACCCGTGATTACGAGGAGCGTAACTCCGAACACCGGGGAGCTGTTTTTT.